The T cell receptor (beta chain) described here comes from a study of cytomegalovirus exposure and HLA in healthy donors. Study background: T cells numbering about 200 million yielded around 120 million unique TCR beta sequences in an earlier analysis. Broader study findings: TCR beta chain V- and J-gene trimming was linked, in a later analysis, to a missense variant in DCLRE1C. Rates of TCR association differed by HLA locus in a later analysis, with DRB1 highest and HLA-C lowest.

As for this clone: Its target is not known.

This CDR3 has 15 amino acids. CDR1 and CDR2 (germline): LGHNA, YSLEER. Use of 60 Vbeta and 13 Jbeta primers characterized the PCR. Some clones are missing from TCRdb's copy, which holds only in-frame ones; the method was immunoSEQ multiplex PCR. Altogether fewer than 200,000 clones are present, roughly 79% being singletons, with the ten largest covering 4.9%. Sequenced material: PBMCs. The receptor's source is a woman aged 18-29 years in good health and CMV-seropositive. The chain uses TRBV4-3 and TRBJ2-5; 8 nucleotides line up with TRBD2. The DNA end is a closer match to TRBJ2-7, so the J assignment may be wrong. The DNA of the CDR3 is TGCGCCAGCAGCCTCAGGGCGGGGGGAATCTACGAGCAGTACTTC. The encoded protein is CASSLRAGGIYEQYF.